This T cell receptor beta chain was captured in a study of Tregs in tolerant kidney transplant recipients. Trimming pared 2 bases from V and 8 bases from J, leaving 10 bases between. From germline, CDR1 is SGHTA and CDR2 FQGTGA. This CDR3 is built from 13 residues. General study findings and limits: Tregs expanded with activated donor B cells seemed most donor-specific. This study did not directly address biological reproducibility. The small number of patients limits these findings pending further validation.

Clones were sequenced by immunoSEQ multiplex PCR, and TCRdb holds only the in-frame ones, with some missing. The data show about 68,000 clones, 65% to 85% seen once. This clone was seen a few times. Its antigen remains unknown. Unstimulated regulatory T cells (CD4+CD25+CD127-), CD4+CD25- non-regulatory cells, CD4 and CD8 cells were FACS-sorted from thawed PBMCs. The receptor's source is a human donor in good health. Specimen: CD4+ T cells from blood. V usage is TRBV7-3 and J usage is TRBJ2-1, with D possibly being TRBD2 (6 bases). CDR3 nucleotides: TGTGCCAGCAGCTTATGGCGGGGAGATGAGCAGTTCTTC. It is translated as CASSLWRGDEQFF.